The 29 T cell receptor beta chains in this list originate from one sample, sequenced in a study of blood T cell repertoires in COVID-19. Clones were read by immunoSEQ multiplex PCR, and TCRdb kept only the in-frame ones, dropping some. The top ten clones hold 4.9% of a sample with hundreds of thousands of clones, less than 85% of them seen once. The source material was peripheral blood. These receptors came from a woman at least 80 years old with active or convalescent COVID-19.

The chain uses TRBV6-2 or TRBV6-3 and TRBJ2-3, with 9 bases lining up with TRBD1. The CDR3 consists of 17 residues. CDR1 and CDR2 from the germline V gene are MNHEY and SVGEGT. V shed 3 bases, J shed 1 base, and the junction held 8 bases outside the gene matches. As DNA, the CDR3 is TGTGCCAGCAGTTATACAGGGGGCGGGGTAGGCACAGATACGCAGTATTTT. This sequence encodes CASSYTGGGVGTDTQYF.

J is TRBJ2-2 and V is TRBV6-4; D is unresolved. This CDR3 comprises 13 residues. Germline V gives CDR1 MRHNA, CDR2 SNTAGT. V lost 2 bases to trimming and J lost 6 bases, with 7 bases between them. CDR3 sequence: CASSDQRAGELFF. CDR3 bases: TGTGCCAGCAGTGACCAACGGGCCGGGGAGCTGTTTTTT.

This clone has a handful of counts. The gene calls are TRBV11-2 and TRBJ1-1, with D possibly matching TRBD1 (5 bases). V lost 0 bases and J lost 7, with 15 bases in between. The CDR3 covers 15 residues. Germline CDR1 reads SGHAT; CDR2 reads FQNNGV. The CDR3 DNA follows: TGTGCCAGCAGCTTAGATTGGGGAGGGGTCAGTGAAGCTTTCTTT. As protein: CASSLDWGGVSEAFF.

The J gene is TRBJ2-2, the V gene TRBV7-9; D not resolved. In germline, CDR1 is SEHNR, CDR2 FQNEAQ (reference sequence). The CDR3 length is 17 residues. V was pared by 4 bases and J by 5 bases, with 20 bases between. CDR3 sequence (DNA): TGTGCCAGCAGCTCCCCCATCGCGGCCAGCTCAACCGGGGAGCTGTTTTTT. It translates to CASSSPIAASSTGELFF.

J is TRBJ1-5 and V is TRBV6-5; 8 positions agree with TRBD1. This CDR3 comprises 14 residues. With 8 bases clipped from V and 1 base from J, the junction kept 4 bases outside the gene matches. Per the germline V gene, CDR1 is MNHEY and CDR2 is SVGAGI. CDR3 residues: CASLDRASNQPQHF. For the CDR3, the DNA is TGTGCCAGCCTGGACAGGGCAAGCAATCAGCCCCAGCATTTT.

This chain uses TRBV10-1 with TRBJ2-3, with 9 positions matching TRBD1. Germline assignment: CDR1 WNHNN and CDR2 SYGVQD (reference sequence). Germline trimming cut 6 bases from V and 3 bases from J; bases unmatched to any gene: 4. The CDR3 is 14 amino acids. CDR3: CASRPGQGTDTQYF. CDR3 bases: TGCGCCAGCAGACCGGGACAGGGAACAGATACGCAGTATTTT.

The chain links TRBV5-5 to TRBJ2-5; TRBD2 aligns across 13 bases. V dropped 2 bases and J dropped 5; count of bases not matched to a gene: 9. The CDR3 spans 17 residues. The germline CDR1 and CDR2 sequences are SGHKS and YYEKEE (reference sequence). CDR3 bases: TGTGCCAGCAGCTTCACAGGGACTAGCGGGACGGCGGAGACCCAGTACTTC. This sequence encodes CASSFTGTSGTAETQYF.

V gene TRBV2 combines with J gene TRBJ2-7, with D maybe TRBD1 (6 bases). V dropped 7 bases and J dropped 0 bases, with 7 bases sitting between them. This CDR3 is 12 amino acids long. CDR1 and CDR2 (germline): SNHLY, FYNNEI. The DNA of the CDR3 is TGTGCCAGCACAGGGGTCTCCTACGAGCAGTACTTC. As protein: CASTGVSYEQYF.

The chain joins TRBV24-1 to TRBJ1-2; no definite D call. Germline V gives CDR1 KGHDR, CDR2 SFDVKD. The CDR3 contains 13 residues. Trimming stripped 6 bases from V and 8 bases from J, with 15 bases between. The CDR3 sequence: CATSSFRGEGYTF. CDR3 nucleotide sequence: TGTGCCACCAGTAGTTTCCGGGGTGAGGGCTACACCTTC.

The genes are TRBV6-4 and TRBJ2-7; 9 positions match TRBD1. This CDR3 comprises 15 residues. V lost 8 bases to trimming and J lost 2 bases; unmatched junction nucleotides: 10. Per germline, CDR1 MRHNA and CDR2 SNTAGT. The CDR3 nucleotides read TGTGCCAGCCGATGGAAGAGGACAGGGGCCTACGAGCAGTACTTC. This translates into CASRWKRTGAYEQYF.

Concerning this clone itself: A junction boundary mismatches the germline segment, possibly from a read error. This sequence joins TRBV28 and TRBJ2-7, with 8 bases that match TRBD2. CDR1 and CDR2 (germline): MDHEN, SYDVKM. The CDR3 covers 14 residues. The CDR3 loop is CASSQNSGAIPYLF. For the CDR3, the DNA is TGTGCCAGCAGTCAAAATAGCGGGGCCATCCCCTATCTATTC.

The chain combines TRBV7-2 with TRBJ1-1, with 7 bases identical to TRBD1. This CDR3 is built from 14 residues. Germline V CDR1 and CDR2: SGHTA, FQGNSA. The V segment lost 5 bases and the J segment 6 bases; nucleotides outside the gene matches: 9. The CDR3 sequence is CASSPYGQDSEAFF. The CDR3 region has the DNA TGTGCCAGCAGCCCTTACGGACAGGACTCTGAAGCTTTCTTT.

This chain connects TRBV19 to TRBJ1-1; D is possibly TRBD1 (6 bases). Germline CDR1 LNHDA, CDR2 SQIVND (reference sequence). The CDR3 spans 13 residues. V lost 6 bases and J lost 2, with 10 bases in between. In nucleotides, the CDR3 is TGTGCCAGTAGAAGGACAGTAAACACTGAAGCTTTCTTT. Translating it yields CASRRTVNTEAFF.

The chain joins TRBV5-6 to TRBJ2-5; 10 positions agree with TRBD1. Per germline, CDR1 SGHDT and CDR2 YYEEEE. V was pared by 4 bases and J by 7 bases, with 10 bases of the junction left unmatched. The CDR3 consists of 15 residues. In DNA, the CDR3 is TGTGCCAGCAGCAAGGGGACAGGGGTCGTTGGGACCCAGTACTTC. It codes for CASSKGTGVVGTQYF.

The rearrangement uses TRBV5-1 and TRBJ1-2; D is undetermined. The germline gives CDR1 SGHRS, CDR2 YFSETQ. This CDR3 spans 13 amino acids. The V end was cut by 4 bases, the J end by 2 bases, with 9 bases between. CDR3 DNA: TGCGCCAGCAGCATCCCCGGGAACTATGGCTACACCTTC. This sequence encodes CASSIPGNYGYTF. Variable domain in full (rest from reference TRBV5-1 and TRBJ1-2): KAGVTQTPRYLIKTRGQQVTLSCSPISGHRSVSWYQQTPGQGLQFLFEYFSETQRNKGNFPGRFSGRQFSNSRSEMNVSTLELGDSALYLCASSIPGNYGYTFGSGTRLTVV.

CDR3 DNA sequence: TGTGCCAGCAGCTTAGCAGGGGAAGGACGGTCTGGAAACACCATATATTTT. As protein: CASSLAGEGRSGNTIYF. This chain connects TRBV7-9 to TRBJ1-3; D perhaps matches TRBD1 (5 bases). The CDR3 has 17 residues. Per germline, CDR1 SEHNR and CDR2 FQNEAQ (reference sequence). V was trimmed by 0 bases and J by 1 base, leaving 13 bases between them.

The gene calls are TRBV29-1 and TRBJ2-7; unclear D gene. V was shortened by 4 bases and J by 0 bases, with 7 bases between the two germline ends. Germline V gives CDR1 SQVTM, CDR2 ANQGSEA. The length of the CDR3 is 12 residues. CDR3 nucleotides: TGCAGCGTTGGGGCTGGCTCCTACGAGCAGTACTTC. This translates into CSVGAGSYEQYF.

CDR3: CASSSGTDNSPLHF. In DNA form, the CDR3 reads TGCGCCAGCAGCTCCGGGACAGACAATTCACCCCTCCACTTT. The chain combines TRBV5-1 with TRBJ1-6; 7 bases agree with TRBD1. V shed 3 bases and J 7 bases; nucleotides not matched to a gene: 4. The CDR3 contains 14 residues. The V gene's germline CDR1 is SGHRS and CDR2 YFSETQ.

The CDR3 region is CATSDRGAETQYF. The CDR3 coding sequence is TGTGCCACCAGTGATCGCGGGGCAGAGACCCAGTACTTC. This chain links TRBV24-1 with TRBJ2-5; possible D gene TRBD2, 6 bases. Per the germline V gene, CDR1 is KGHDR and CDR2 is SFDVKD. The ends were cut back, 3 bases at V and 4 bases at J, with 8 bases in the middle. This CDR3 contains 13 residues.

The rearrangement uses TRBV7-2 and TRBJ1-5; D not resolved. V lost 3 bases and J 0 bases, leaving 9 bases between the germline ends. Germline values: CDR1 SGHTA, CDR2 FQGNSA. The CDR3 extends over 15 amino acids. CDR3 nucleotides: TGTGCCAGCAGCTTGGAGGGCCTTAGCAATCAGCCCCAGCATTTT. This sequence encodes CASSLEGLSNQPQHF.

This chain uses TRBV18 with TRBJ2-3, with D possibly TRBD2 on 6 matching bases. The germline V gene has CDR1 KGHSH and CDR2 LQKENI. The CDR3 is 15 amino acids. Trimming took off 4 bases at V and 4 bases at J, with 15 bases between the two ends. Here the CDR3 DNA reads TGTGCCAGCTCACGGGACTTTGGAAACTCAGATACGCAGTATTTT. It translates to CASSRDFGNSDTQYF.

The chain links TRBV7-9 to TRBJ2-3, with D maybe TRBD1 (5 bases). Trimming shortened V by 0 bases and J by 9 bases, and 16 bases separated the two germline ends. The germline V gene encodes CDR1 SEHNR and CDR2 FQNEAQ (reference sequence). CDR3 size: 15 residues. The CDR3 loop is CASSLAGVGGLTQYF. The CDR3 bases are TGTGCCAGCAGCTTAGCAGGGGTAGGTGGCTTGACGCAGTATTTT.

For the CDR3, the DNA is TGTGCCAGCGGACATTTTAGCAATCAGCCCCAGCATTTT. Protein sequence: CASGHFSNQPQHF. The chain links TRBV19 to TRBJ1-5; a weak D match, TRBD1 (5 bases). The CDR3 spans 13 residues. The germline gives CDR1 LNHDA, CDR2 SQIVND (reference sequence). V gave up 9 bases and J gave up 0 bases, with 9 bases separating them.

This chain links TRBV25-1 with TRBJ2-2, with 9 nucleotides matching TRBD1. In germline, CDR1 is MGHDK, CDR2 SYGVNS. V was pared by 7 bases and J by 5 bases, with 8 bases of the junction left unmatched. The CDR3 is made up of 15 amino acids. The CDR3 loop is CASTYTGGGTGELFF. The CDR3, as DNA: TGTGCCAGCACGTACACAGGGGGCGGTACCGGGGAGCTGTTTTTT.

This clone was seen just once. The V call is TRBV5-5, the J call TRBJ2-5; TRBD2 agrees at 12 bases. Germline trimming cut 2 bases from V and 2 bases from J; bases unmatched to any gene: 4. Germline loops: CDR1 SGHKS, CDR2 YYEKEE (reference sequence). The CDR3 covers 16 residues. The CDR3 bases are TGTGCCAGCAGCTTCACCGGGACTAGCGGGCAAGAGACCCAGTACTTC. Its translation is CASSFTGTSGQETQYF.

The chain couples TRBV12-3 or TRBV12-4 to TRBJ1-2, with a weak D call TRBD1 (6 bases). The CDR3 spans 13 residues. V shed 3 bases and J shed 8 bases, with 13 bases lying between them. The CDR3 loop is CASSFGGARGYTF. CDR3 DNA sequence: TGTGCCAGCAGTTTTGGGGGGGCGCGGGGCTACACCTTC.

This clone has only one observation. The chain carries TRBV5-4 and TRBJ1-2; 9 bases match TRBD1. This CDR3 spans 13 amino acids. Germline V lookup: CDR1 SGHNT, CDR2 YYREEE (reference sequence). V trimming: 4 bases; J trimming: 5 bases; junction bases outside the gene matches: 3. The CDR3 loop reads CASSPDRGYGYTF. In DNA, the CDR3 is TGTGCCAGCAGCCCGGACAGGGGTTATGGCTACACCTTC.

This chain joins TRBV7-7 and TRBJ2-2; the match to TRBD1 covers 10 bases. Looked up from germline, CDR1 is SSHAT and CDR2 is FNYEAQ (reference sequence). The CDR3 spans 17 residues. Trimming cost V 5 bases and J 5 bases; bases outside gene matches: 11. DNA for the CDR3: TGTGCCAGCAGCGCCGATATCGACAGGGGGCGGACCGGGGAGCTGTTTTTT. Translated, it gives CASSADIDRGRTGELFF. Based on the CDR3 plus reference TRBV7-7 and TRBJ2-2, the full variable domain is GAGVSQSPRYKVTKRGQDVTLRCDPISSHATLYWYQQALGQGPEFLTYFNYEAQPDKSGLPSDRFSAERPEGSISTLTIQRTEQRDSAMYRCASSADIDRGRTGELFFGEGSRLTVL.

This chain's CDR3 is CSASLTDNSNQPQHF. CDR3 DNA sequence: TGCAGTGCTAGTTTGACAGATAATAGCAATCAGCCCCAGCATTTT. V usage is TRBV20-1 and J usage is TRBJ1-5; a weak D match, TRBD1 (5 bases). V lost 3 bases to trimming and J lost 0 bases, with 12 bases between them. Germline CDR1 reads DFQATT; CDR2 reads SNEGSKA (reference sequence). The CDR3 is made up of 15 amino acids.